These 5 T cell receptor beta chains were sequenced from one sample in a study of cytomegalovirus exposure and HLA in healthy donors. PCR amplification relied on 60 Vbeta primers (plus 13 Jbeta primers). Repertoires were generated with immunoSEQ multiplex PCR, while TCRdb's copy carries only in-frame clones and drops some. The data hold 150,000 or so clones, with 80% to 85% observed a single time. The sample taken for sequencing was PBMCs. Receptors were obtained from a man aged 30 to 45 in good health and CMV-seronegative.

This clone has just one count. The chain recombines TRBV5-1 with TRBJ1-6; unclear D gene. Per germline, CDR1 SGHRS and CDR2 YFSETQ. V was cut by 0 bases and J by 7 bases, with 8 bases left in between. This CDR3 spans 14 amino acids. CDR3 loop: CASSLDNQNSPLHF. The DNA for the CDR3 is TGCGCCAGCAGCTTGGACAATCAAAATTCACCCCTCCACTTT.

The chain recombines TRBV6-6 with TRBJ2-5; 14 bases are shared with TRBD2. Germline values: CDR1 MNHNY, CDR2 SVGAGI (reference sequence). Losses at the gene ends were 5 bases for V and 7 bases for J; bases not matched to a gene: 9. The CDR3 contains 16 residues. The chain's CDR3 is CASSPPPGLAGGTQYF. The DNA for the CDR3 is TGTGCCAGCAGTCCCCCCCCCGGACTAGCGGGGGGGACCCAGTACTTC.

A single count supports this clone. V and J are TRBV18 and TRBJ2-5; 7 nucleotides match TRBD1. Germline trimming cut 6 bases from V and 9 bases from J; bases unmatched to any gene: 10. The germline CDR1 and CDR2 sequences are KGHSH and LQKENI. The CDR3 is 13 residues long. CDR3 coding DNA: TGTGCCAGCTCGTTGGACAGGACGGCGGCCCAGTACTTC. Translation: CASSLDRTAAQYF.

The chain is built from TRBV6-5 and TRBJ2-7; D remains ambiguous. This CDR3 is 13 amino acids long. V shed 2 bases and J shed 7 bases, with 12 bases lying between them. The germline gives CDR1 MNHEY, CDR2 SVGAGI. The CDR3 loop reads CASSYGVRAEQYF. In DNA, the CDR3 is TGTGCCAGCAGTTACGGAGTGAGAGCGGAGCAGTACTTC.

This chain joins TRBV6-5 and TRBJ2-7, with 11 positions matching TRBD2. Germline values: CDR1 MNHEY, CDR2 SVGAGI. V trimming: 6 bases; J trimming: 2 bases; junction bases outside the gene matches: 3. This CDR3 has 14 residues. CDR3 sequence: CASSLAGGPYEQYF. The DNA for the CDR3 is TGTGCCAGCAGCTTAGCGGGGGGGCCCTACGAGCAGTACTTC.